The rows below give T cell receptor beta chains drawn from one sample of a study of blood T cell repertoires in COVID-19. Only in-frame clones appear in the TCRdb table, and some are missing; sequencing was by immunoSEQ multiplex PCR. Of around 65,000 clones in the sample, 65% to 80% are singletons; the top ten hold 15% to 20%. Material: peripheral blood. These receptors were obtained from a man in his sixties with acute or convalescent COVID-19. CDR3s include the opening cysteine and the closing phenylalanine or tryptophan.

v_gene: TRBV3-1/TRBV3-2
CDR3aa: CASSQRIAGELFF

v_gene: TRBV30
CDR3aa: CAWTTQNPEAFF

v_gene: TRBV5-1
CDR3aa: CASSPYDRDTEAFF

v_gene: TRBV5-1
CDR3aa: CASSLTTGHNSGNTIYF

v_gene: TRBV3-1/TRBV3-2
CDR3aa: CASSPRGEATEAFF

v_gene: TRBV4-1
CDR3aa: CASSQESGHSYEQYF

v_gene: TRBV5-5
CDR3aa: CASSSVQNLAKNIQYF

v_gene: TRBV24-1
CDR3aa: CATSDWELGTDTQYF

v_gene: TRBV4-1
CDR3aa: CASSQDGGQYYGYTF

v_gene: TRBV5-1
CDR3aa: CASSIGQGSNQPQHF

v_gene: TRBV2
CDR3aa: CASSSDPEGTQYF

v_gene: TRBV7-2
CDR3aa: CASSLVHAGAGYEQYF

v_gene: TRBV5-6
CDR3aa: CASSSGVSYEQYF

v_gene: TRBV3-1/TRBV3-2
CDR3aa: CASSQGYGTASNQPQHF

v_gene: TRBV29-1
CDR3aa: CSVGSLNYGYTF

v_gene: TRBV11-3
CDR3aa: CASSLGSGTYNEQFF

v_gene: TRBV3-1/TRBV3-2
CDR3aa: CASSRGREAEAFF

v_gene: TRBV4-1
CDR3aa: CASSPLAGGWNEQFF

v_gene: TRBV18
CDR3aa: CASSPSNSGAGNEQFF

v_gene: TRBV6-5
CDR3aa: CASGHYNQPQHF

v_gene: TRBV18
CDR3aa: CASSPGGMADTQYF

v_gene: TRBV6-2/TRBV6-3
CDR3aa: CASSALSGSNQPQHF

v_gene: TRBV2
CDR3aa: CASSERLAALMAQYF

v_gene: TRBV3-1/TRBV3-2
CDR3aa: CASSPEFGQGSDTQYF

v_gene: TRBV30
CDR3aa: CAWSVGGKRYEQYF

v_gene: TRBV10-3
CDR3aa: CAIIFDPSAGTEAFF

v_gene: TRBV4-1
CDR3aa: CASSGLAASQETQYF

v_gene: TRBV4-3
CDR3aa: CASSQTGGGTDTQYF

v_gene: TRBV7-2
CDR3aa: CASRQNRASTGELFF

v_gene: TRBV7-2
CDR3aa: CASSFTGSYQPQHF

v_gene: TRBV30
CDR3aa: CAWSTSSGNTIYF

v_gene: TRBV19
CDR3aa: CASSKDRGGEKLFF

v_gene: TRBV6-4
CDR3aa: CASSPGSLADTQYF

v_gene: TRBV24-1
CDR3aa: CATSDLGQGADTQYF

v_gene: TRBV19
CDR3aa: CASSIEAYRDRVLHGYTF

v_gene: TRBV5-4
CDR3aa: CASSRDRATGELFF

v_gene: TRBV6-5
CDR3aa: CASSPTGSSEAFF

v_gene: TRBV5-4
CDR3aa: CASSNTSGRAREQYF

v_gene: TRBV5-1
CDR3aa: CASSPRGQAVRETQYF

v_gene: TRBV6-2/TRBV6-3
CDR3aa: CASSDGTGLFRTDTQYF

v_gene: TRBV6-5
CDR3aa: CASGKTVNTEAFF

v_gene: TRBV6-5
CDR3aa: CATGQGFRYEQYF

v_gene: TRBV6-5
CDR3aa: CASSYSQNSGANVLTF

v_gene: TRBV2
CDR3aa: CASSGTGQETQYF

v_gene: TRBV4-3
CDR3aa: CASSSLAGASEQFF

v_gene: TRBV29-1
CDR3aa: CSVEGRDRNLYGYTF

v_gene: TRBV7-2
CDR3aa: CASSFSGGMYEQYF